The rows below give T cell receptor beta chains drawn from one sample of a study of blood T cell repertoires in COVID-19. Clones were read by immunoSEQ multiplex PCR, and TCRdb kept only the in-frame ones, dropping some. The sample has about 180,000 clones; about nine tenths are singletons. Sequences were obtained from peripheral blood. The receptors were gathered from a woman aged 45-65 years with acute or convalescent COVID-19. Both conserved end residues are part of each CDR3. The D gene is left open where the match is weak. Where a row states a size, it is once, few, many or the class of an expanded clone; other rows omit it.

clone size: -
J gene: TRBJ1-2
V gene: TRBV7-2
D gene: TRBD1
CDR3 protein: CASSPPGQRTNYGYTF
CDR3 DNA: TGTGCCAGCAGCCCCCCGGGACAGAGGACTAACTATGGCTACACCTTC

clone size: -
J gene: TRBJ1-2
V gene: TRBV13
D gene: TRBD1
CDR3 protein: CASSSRDRANYGYTF
CDR3 DNA: TGTGCCAGCAGCAGCCGGGACAGGGCTAACTATGGCTACACCTTC

clone size: -
J gene: TRBJ1-1
V gene: TRBV30
D gene: -
CDR3 protein: CAWKGDLNTEAFF
CDR3 DNA: TGTGCCTGGAAGGGAGACCTGAACACTGAAGCTTTCTTT

clone size: -
J gene: TRBJ1-1
V gene: TRBV5-1
D gene: -
CDR3 protein: CASSLQGPNTEAFF
CDR3 DNA: TGCGCCAGCAGCTTACAGGGACCGAACACTGAAGCTTTCTTT

clone size: -
J gene: TRBJ1-1
V gene: TRBV5-6
D gene: -
CDR3 protein: CASSPSMNTEAFF
CDR3 DNA: TGTGCCAGCAGCCCCAGTATGAACACTGAAGCTTTCTTT

clone size: few
J gene: TRBJ2-1
V gene: TRBV18
D gene: TRBD2
CDR3 protein: CASSGGGSRSYNEQFF
CDR3 DNA: TGTGCCAGCTCCGGCGGGGGGTCTCGCTCCTACAATGAGCAGTTCTTC

clone size: once
J gene: TRBJ1-1
V gene: TRBV11-2
D gene: -
CDR3 protein: CASSLQMNTEAFF
CDR3 DNA: TGTGCCAGCAGCCTACAGATGAACACTGAAGCTTTCTTT

clone size: -
J gene: TRBJ1-1
V gene: TRBV11-3
D gene: -
CDR3 protein: CASSPGRQMGGTEAFF
CDR3 DNA: TGTGCCAGCAGCCCAGGACGGCAAATGGGGGGCACTGAAGCTTTCTTT

clone size: -
J gene: TRBJ2-1
V gene: TRBV27
D gene: -
CDR3 protein: CASSLGVYNEQFF
CDR3 DNA: TGTGCCAGCAGTTTAGGAGTTTACAATGAGCAGTTCTTC

clone size: -
J gene: TRBJ2-7
V gene: TRBV4-3
D gene: -
CDR3 protein: CASSHGAAGSSYEQYF
CDR3 DNA: TGCGCCAGCAGCCACGGCGCGGCGGGGAGCTCCTACGAGCAGTACTTC

clone size: -
J gene: TRBJ1-2
V gene: TRBV29-1
D gene: -
CDR3 protein: CSVGTGRQYGYTF
CDR3 DNA: TGCAGCGTTGGCACAGGTCGTCAATATGGCTACACCTTC

clone size: -
J gene: TRBJ1-5
V gene: TRBV5-4
D gene: TRBD1
CDR3 protein: CASSFSFGQGGNQPQHF
CDR3 DNA: TGTGCCAGCAGCTTCTCCTTCGGACAGGGGGGCAATCAGCCCCAGCATTTT

clone size: -
J gene: TRBJ1-1
V gene: TRBV6-5
D gene: TRBD1
CDR3 protein: CASSYSSRGLEAFF
CDR3 DNA: TGTGCCAGCAGTTACTCGAGCAGGGGGCTGGAGGCTTTCTTT

clone size: -
J gene: TRBJ2-7
V gene: TRBV5-6
D gene: -
CDR3 protein: CASSLTRSLYEQYF
CDR3 DNA: TGTGCCAGCAGCTTGACTAGAAGCCTCTACGAGCAGTACTTC

clone size: -
J gene: TRBJ1-5
V gene: TRBV30
D gene: -
CDR3 protein: CAWSGGGDQPQHF
CDR3 DNA: TGTGCCTGGAGTGGCGGGGGTGATCAGCCCCAGCATTTT

clone size: medium-sized
J gene: TRBJ1-1
V gene: TRBV19
D gene: -
CDR3 protein: CASSIDTGIPEAFF
CDR3 DNA: TGTGCCAGTAGTATAGACACAGGGATCCCTGAAGCTTTCTTT

clone size: -
J gene: TRBJ2-7
V gene: TRBV19
D gene: TRBD2
CDR3 protein: CASSIAALAGGEQYF
CDR3 DNA: TGTGCCAGTAGTATAGCCGCGCTAGCGGGAGGCGAGCAGTACTTC

clone size: -
J gene: TRBJ1-2
V gene: TRBV15
D gene: TRBD1
CDR3 protein: CATSRVRDREDYGYTF
CDR3 DNA: TGTGCCACCAGCAGAGTCCGAGACAGGGAGGACTATGGCTACACCTTC